The entry below gives a single T cell receptor beta chain sequence along with its context. The entry originates in a study of blood T cell repertoires in COVID-19. Across the whole study: Acute-phase and convalescent COVID-19 samples originated in the United States, Italy and Spain.

Assay used: immunoSEQ multiplex PCR; TCRdb lists only in-frame clones, some missing. The sample consists of approximately 260,000 clones, over 80% of them appearing once. Germline CDR1 reads SNHLY; CDR2 reads FYNNEI. After removal of 4 bases from V and 10 bases from J, the junction contained 8 bases not matched to a gene. The CDR3 is 13 residues long. Sequencing input: peripheral blood. V gene TRBV2 combines with J gene TRBJ1-1; TRBD1 aligns across 8 bases. This clonotype was sampled from a woman between 40 and 50 years old with acute or convalescent COVID-19. The CDR3 loop reads CASSVGGQGRAFF. CDR3 sequence (DNA): TGTGCCAGCAGTGTGGGAGGACAGGGCCGAGCTTTCTTT.